This T cell receptor (beta chain) was documented in a study of graft-versus-host responses after intestinal transplantation. Whole-study context: Isolated intestinal, liver-intestinal, or multivisceral transplants were what recipients had. Induction using anti-thymocyte globulin, followed by tacrolimus and steroids for two to three years, was given to all recipients.

This clone was observed once. The antigen is not known. Generated by immunoSEQ multiplex PCR, the TCRdb table keeps only in-frame clones and is missing some. The table shows about 92,000 clones, with just over 90% occurring only once. Broader study findings: Allograft graft-versus-host to host-versus-graft clonal ratios ran high in patients with graft-donor T cell macrochimerism.

V shed 0 bases and J 0 bases; nucleotides not matched to a gene: 5. This CDR3 region has 17 residues. In germline, CDR1 is SEHNR, CDR2 FQNEAQ (reference sequence). The sample in question was unstimulated CD8+ T cells sorted from spleen or lymph node cells, obtained before intestinal transplant. This clonotype originated in a human donor who received an intestinal transplant. This chain connects TRBV7-9 to TRBJ1-3, with 7 bases fitting TRBD1. In nucleotides, the CDR3 is TGTGCCAGCAGCTTAGCGCCAGGGGGACTCTCTGGAAACACCATATATTTT. Amino acids: CASSLAPGGLSGNTIYF.